The 21 T cell receptor beta chains presented below share a single source sample, sequenced in a study of T cell clones after liver transplantation. Data came from immunoSEQ multiplex PCR; TCRdb stores just in-frame clones and leaves some out. The table lists 55,000 to 75,000 clones, approximately 70% of them singletons. Specimen: CD4+ T cells from blood, collected at the approximately 16-month timepoint. The source of these receptors is a human patient who received a liver transplant. Some T cells may originate from the graft donor.

The rearrangement uses TRBV6-1 and TRBJ2-3; the match to TRBD2 covers 8 bases. The CDR3 consists of 15 residues. Germline V gene lookup returns CDR1 MNHNS and CDR2 SASEGT. V shed 6 bases and J 0 bases; nucleotides not matched to a gene: 5. Here the CDR3 reads CASRAGGLSTDTQYF. The CDR3 DNA reads TGTGCCAGCAGGGCGGGGGGACTTAGCACAGATACGCAGTATTTT.

This rearrangement joins TRBV5-1 to TRBJ2-1; no clear D. The germline gives CDR1 SGHRS, CDR2 YFSETQ. V lost 3 bases and J 2 bases, leaving 6 bases between the germline ends. The CDR3 extends over 13 amino acids. The CDR3: CASSSAPYNEQFF. The CDR3 DNA follows: TGCGCCAGCAGCTCTGCCCCCTACAATGAGCAGTTCTTC.

This chain connects TRBV7-2 to TRBJ2-2; D is unresolved. Between the trimmed V and J ends, which lost 5 bases and 1 base, there was a span of 5 bases. Germline values: CDR1 SGHTA, CDR2 FQGNSA. The CDR3 has 13 amino acids. The CDR3 region is CASSRQNTGELFF. CDR3 DNA: TGTGCCAGCAGCCGACAGAACACCGGGGAGCTGTTTTTT.

The gene calls are TRBV27 and TRBJ1-5, with 9 bases fitting TRBD1. The CDR3 spans 13 residues. The germline CDR1 and CDR2 sequences are MNHEY and SMNVEV (reference sequence). V trimming: 6 bases; J trimming: 4 bases; junction bases outside the gene matches: 1. CDR3 DNA sequence: TGTGCCAGCAGGACAGGGGGGAATCAGCCCCAGCATTTT. This gives the protein CASRTGGNQPQHF.

This chain uses TRBV18 with TRBJ2-7; D not resolved. This CDR3 region has 11 residues. The germline gives CDR1 KGHSH, CDR2 LQKENI. Trimming removed 7 bases at V and 1 base at J, with 5 bases between. DNA of the CDR3: TGTGCCAGCTGCGGTTCCTACGAGCAGTACGTC. Residues: CASCGSYEQYV.

The V call is TRBV19, the J call TRBJ2-7, with TRBD1 as a possible D gene (5 bases). V lost 5 bases and J 1 base, leaving 12 bases between the germline ends. The CDR3 is made up of 14 amino acids. Germline CDR1 reads LNHDA; CDR2 reads SQIVND (reference sequence). DNA for the CDR3: TGTGCCAGTAGTGACTCCAGGGCTTCCTACGAGCAGTACTTC. It encodes CASSDSRASYEQYF.

The chain recombines TRBV10-1 with TRBJ2-7, with D perhaps matching TRBD2 (5 bases). From germline, CDR1 is WNHNN and CDR2 SYGVQD (reference sequence). Trimming removed 0 bases at V and 2 bases at J, with 11 bases between. This CDR3 has 15 amino acids. CDR3 bases: TGCGCCAGCAGTGAGTCAGTGGGAGACCCCTACGAGCAGTACTTC. This gives the protein CASSESVGDPYEQYF.

The chain joins TRBV19 to TRBJ2-2; D unresolved. In germline, CDR1 is LNHDA, CDR2 SQIVND (reference sequence). There are 15 residues in the CDR3. Trimming removed 3 bases at V and 0 bases at J, with 8 bases between. CDR3 DNA: TGTGCCAGTAGTATGCTTATGGCGAACACCGGGGAGCTGTTTTTT. It is translated as CASSMLMANTGELFF.

This clone has a handful of counts. The chain couples TRBV5-5 to TRBJ1-4; no clear D. Looked up from germline, CDR1 is SGHKS and CDR2 is YYEKEE (reference sequence). The CDR3 sequence is 14 residues long. With 3 bases removed from V and 5 bases from J, the gap between germline ends came to 11 bases. CDR3 region: CASSSTRLNEKLFF. CDR3 sequence (DNA): TGTGCCAGCAGCTCCACCCGTCTAAATGAAAAACTGTTTTTT.

This rearrangement joins TRBV11-2 to TRBJ2-2; D ambiguous. With 3 bases removed from V and 7 bases from J, the gap between germline ends came to 9 bases. This CDR3 is 13 amino acids long. Germline CDR1 reads SGHAT; CDR2 reads FQNNGV. The CDR3 loop is CASSLVLGGELFF. The CDR3 bases are TGTGCCAGCAGCTTGGTTCTGGGCGGGGAGCTGTTTTTT. Using reference TRBV11-2 and TRBJ2-2 for the parts outside the CDR3, the full variable domain is EAGVAQSPRYKIIEKRQSVAFWCNPISGHATLYWYQQILGQGPKLLIQFQNNGVVDDSQLPKDRFSAERLKGVDSTLKIQPAKLEDSAVYLCASSLVLGGELFFGEGSRLTVL.

The rearrangement links TRBV5-4 to TRBJ1-4; 7 nucleotides line up with TRBD1. This CDR3 is built from 14 residues. From germline, CDR1 is SGHNT and CDR2 YYREEE (reference sequence). J was trimmed by 8 bases and V by 4 bases; bases with no gene match: 8. CDR3 nucleotide sequence: TGTGCCAGCAGCACCATAGGGGGCGAAGAAAAACTGTTTTTT. This encodes CASSTIGGEEKLFF.

The sample holds many counts of this clone. The chain carries TRBV19 and TRBJ2-5; D gene unclear. CDR1 is LNHDA and CDR2 is SQIVND in the germline V gene (reference sequence). V was cut by 7 bases and J by 0 bases, with 12 bases left in between. The CDR3 is 14 amino acids. In DNA, the CDR3 is TGTGCCAGTAAGAAAGGAGCGTACCAAGAGACCCAGTACTTC. Translating gives CASKKGAYQETQYF.

In this sample, this clone turned up a few times. V gene TRBV18 combines with J gene TRBJ2-7, with 8 bases matching TRBD1. CDR1 is KGHSH, CDR2 LQKENI, per germline. Losses at the gene ends were 3 bases for V and 5 bases for J; bases not matched to a gene: 12. This CDR3 has 16 amino acids. As DNA, the CDR3 is TGTGCCAGCTCACCTTCAAGCAGGGGGCCTGTCGACGAGCAGTACTTC. Protein product: CASSPSSRGPVDEQYF.

There are a few counts of this clone. The rearrangement joins TRBV7-2 to TRBJ2-7; D remains ambiguous. CDR1 and CDR2 (germline): SGHTA, FQGNSA. This CDR3 is built from 12 residues. Trimming shortened V by 1 base and J by 7 bases, and 8 bases separated the two germline ends. DNA for the CDR3: TGTGCCAGCAGCTTAGAGTCCCTAGAGCAGTACTTC. Translated, it gives CASSLESLEQYF.

This chain links TRBV5-1 with TRBJ2-3, with D perhaps matching TRBD2 (6 bases). CDR3 length: 17 amino acids. The V and J ends lost 6 bases and 3 bases respectively, with 23 bases between them. Germline CDR1 reads SGHRS; CDR2 reads YFSETQ. CDR3 nucleotides: TGCGCCAGCAATCGATCCCCTGGCGGGATTGGTACAGATACGCAGTATTTT. Its protein is CASNRSPGGIGTDTQYF.

The chain carries TRBV6-5 and TRBJ2-3; a weak D match, TRBD1 (5 bases). Germline lookup yields CDR1 MNHEY and CDR2 SVGAGI. V shed 2 bases and J shed 1 base, with 13 bases lying between them. The CDR3 sequence is 16 residues long. In nucleotides, the CDR3 is TGTGCCAGCAGTTACGTTGGGGCGGACGGCACAGATACGCAGTATTTT. It encodes CASSYVGADGTDTQYF.

This clone was picked up many times. The chain combines TRBV28 with TRBJ2-3; D is possibly TRBD2 (5 bases). Germline assignment: CDR1 MDHEN and CDR2 SYDVKM. Trimming removed 6 bases at V and 1 base at J, with 11 bases between. The CDR3 spans 14 residues. The CDR3 protein is CASSPAGGTDTQYF. DNA for the CDR3: TGTGCCAGCAGCCCGGCCGGGGGCACAGATACGCAGTATTTT.

J is TRBJ1-1 and V is TRBV7-9; D gene unclear. CDR1 SEHNR and CDR2 FQNEAQ come from the germline V gene (reference sequence). The V and J ends lost 2 bases and 1 base respectively, with 14 bases between them. This CDR3 is built from 16 residues. The CDR3 nucleotides read TGTGCCAGCAGCTTATGGACTAGGAAAGGGAACACTGAAGCTTTCTTT. Its protein is CASSLWTRKGNTEAFF.

Regarding this clone: The sample carries other DNA sequences with the same CDR3. CDR3 coding DNA: TGTGCCAGCAGCCTCAGGACTAGCGGGGACAATGAGCAGTTCTTC. As protein: CASSLRTSGDNEQFF. The gene calls are TRBV7-2 and TRBJ2-1; 12 bases are a match to TRBD2. CDR3 size: 15 residues. With 5 bases clipped from V and 5 bases from J, the junction kept 4 bases outside the gene matches. Per the germline V gene, CDR1 is SGHTA and CDR2 is FQGNSA.

This clone was seen a handful of times. V and J are TRBV16 and TRBJ2-7, with D hard to call. The CDR3 extends over 11 amino acids. V lost 2 bases and J 3 bases, leaving 2 bases between the germline ends. Germline V gene data show CDR1 as KGHSY and CDR2 as FQNENV. CDR3 residues: CASSQDYEQYF. The CDR3 DNA sequence: TGTGCCAGCAGCCAAGACTACGAGCAGTACTTC.

The rearrangement joins TRBV9 to TRBJ1-3, with a possible D match to TRBD1 (5 bases). Trimming cost V 5 bases and J 0 bases, with 15 bases left between them. This CDR3 contains 16 residues. Germline V gives CDR1 SGDLS, CDR2 YYNGEE. The chain's CDR3 is CASSRGQGLSGNTIYF. The CDR3 DNA follows: TGTGCCAGCAGTAGGGGCCAGGGCCTCTCTGGAAACACCATATATTTT.